The present entry profiles one T cell receptor beta chain with its context. This sample was included in a study of PD-L1 blockade in urothelial cancer. Study details: Investigators checked blood 3 weeks (second dose) and 6 weeks after treatment start.

It was locally advanced or metastatic urothelial carcinoma that patients had. The method was immunoSEQ multiplex PCR; TCRdb's version includes in-frame clones alone and lacks a portion of them. Of tens of thousands of clones in the sample, approximately 80% were seen once. The ends lost 9 bases at V and 7 bases at J; junction bases unmatched: 8. This CDR3 is built from 14 residues. CDR1 and CDR2 from the germline V gene are ENHRY and SYGVKD. The V call is TRBV10-3, the J call TRBJ2-1; 11 nucleotides line up with TRBD2. The receptor's source is a man between 65 and 79 years old with urothelial cancer. The source was PBMCs, collected around atezolizumab (anti-PD-L1) treatment. The CDR3 DNA reads as TGTGCCATTACTAGCGGGAGCTTCCAAAATGAGCAGTTCTTC. Its protein is CAITSGSFQNEQFF.